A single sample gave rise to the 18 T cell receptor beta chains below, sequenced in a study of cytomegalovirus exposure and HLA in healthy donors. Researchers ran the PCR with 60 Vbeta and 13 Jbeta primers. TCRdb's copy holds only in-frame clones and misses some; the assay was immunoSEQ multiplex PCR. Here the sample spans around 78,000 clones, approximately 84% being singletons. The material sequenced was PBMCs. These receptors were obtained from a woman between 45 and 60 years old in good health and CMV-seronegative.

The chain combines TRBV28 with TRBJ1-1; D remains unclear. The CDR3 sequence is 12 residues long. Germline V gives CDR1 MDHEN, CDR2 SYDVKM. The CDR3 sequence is CAIWAGNTEAFF. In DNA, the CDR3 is TGTGCTATCTGGGCAGGGAACACTGAAGCTTTCTTT.

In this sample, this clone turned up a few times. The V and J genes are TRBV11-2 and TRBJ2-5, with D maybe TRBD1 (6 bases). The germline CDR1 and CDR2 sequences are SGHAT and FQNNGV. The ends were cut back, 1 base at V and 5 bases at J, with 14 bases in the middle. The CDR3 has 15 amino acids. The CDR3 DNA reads TGTGCCAGCAGCTTAGTTGCAGGGACATGGGAGACCCAGTACTTC. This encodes CASSLVAGTWETQYF.

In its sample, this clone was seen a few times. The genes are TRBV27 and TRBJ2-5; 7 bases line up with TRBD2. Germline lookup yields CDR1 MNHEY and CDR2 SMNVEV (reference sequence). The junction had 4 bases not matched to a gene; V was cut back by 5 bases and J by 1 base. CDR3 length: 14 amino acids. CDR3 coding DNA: TGTGCCAGCAGTCGTAGCGGGCTCCAAGAGACCCAGTACTTC. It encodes CASSRSGLQETQYF.

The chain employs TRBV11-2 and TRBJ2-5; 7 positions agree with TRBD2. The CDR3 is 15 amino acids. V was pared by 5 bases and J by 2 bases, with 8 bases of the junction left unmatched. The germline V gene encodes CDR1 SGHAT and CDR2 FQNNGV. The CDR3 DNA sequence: TGTGCCAGCAGCCCTAGCGGTAGGACGCAAGAGACCCAGTACTTC. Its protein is CASSPSGRTQETQYF.

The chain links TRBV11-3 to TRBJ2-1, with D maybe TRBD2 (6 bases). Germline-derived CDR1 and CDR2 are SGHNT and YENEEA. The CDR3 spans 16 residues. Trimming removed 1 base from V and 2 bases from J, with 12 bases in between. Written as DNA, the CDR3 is TGTGCCAGCAGCTTAGGAGGCGGGGTCCCCTACAATGAGCAGTTCTTC. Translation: CASSLGGGVPYNEQFF.

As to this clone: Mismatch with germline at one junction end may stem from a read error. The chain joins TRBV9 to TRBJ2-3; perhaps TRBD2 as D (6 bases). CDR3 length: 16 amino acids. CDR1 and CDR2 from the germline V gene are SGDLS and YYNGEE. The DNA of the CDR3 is TGTGCCAGCAGCGTAGTTGGCGGGGTAGGCACAGATACGCTCGGTTTT. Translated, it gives CASSVVGGVGTDTLGF.

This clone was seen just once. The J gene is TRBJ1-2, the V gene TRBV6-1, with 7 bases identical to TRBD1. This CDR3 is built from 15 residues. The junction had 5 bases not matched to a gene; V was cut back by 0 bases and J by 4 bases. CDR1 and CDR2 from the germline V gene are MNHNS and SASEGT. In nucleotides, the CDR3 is TGTGCCAGCAGTGAAGCGGACGGACAGGTCTATGGCTACACCTTC. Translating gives CASSEADGQVYGYTF.

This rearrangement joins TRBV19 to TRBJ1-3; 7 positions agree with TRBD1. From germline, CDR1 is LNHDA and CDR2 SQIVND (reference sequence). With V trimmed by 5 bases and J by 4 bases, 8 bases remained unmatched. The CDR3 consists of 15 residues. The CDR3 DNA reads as TGTGCCAGTAGTCACCGACGGGACAGCGGAAACACCATATATTTT. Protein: CASSHRRDSGNTIYF.

The CDR3 nucleotides read TGCGCCAGCAGCCAACGAGGTCCCTACAATGAGCAGTTCTTC. Amino acids: CASSQRGPYNEQFF. The chain joins TRBV4-1 to TRBJ2-1; unclear D gene. V was trimmed by 2 bases and J by 2 bases, leaving 7 bases between them. The CDR3 covers 14 residues. CDR1 is MGHRA, CDR2 YSYEKL, per germline.

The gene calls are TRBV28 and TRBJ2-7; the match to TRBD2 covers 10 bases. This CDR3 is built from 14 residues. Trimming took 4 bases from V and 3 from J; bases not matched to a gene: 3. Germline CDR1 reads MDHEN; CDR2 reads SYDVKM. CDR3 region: CASSSSGSIYEQYF. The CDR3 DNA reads TGTGCCAGCAGTTCTAGCGGGAGCATCTACGAGCAGTACTTC. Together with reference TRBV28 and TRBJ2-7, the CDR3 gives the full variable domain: DVKVTQSSRYLVKRTGEKVFLECVQDMDHENMFWYRQDPGLGLRLIYFSYDVKMKEKGDIPEGYSVSREKKERFSLILESASTNQTSMYLCASSSSGSIYEQYFGPGTRLTVT.

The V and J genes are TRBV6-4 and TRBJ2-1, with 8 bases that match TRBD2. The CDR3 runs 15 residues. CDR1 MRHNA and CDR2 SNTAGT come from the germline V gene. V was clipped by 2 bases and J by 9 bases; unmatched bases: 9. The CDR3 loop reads CASSDRVGRAGEQFF. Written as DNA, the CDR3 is TGTGCCAGCAGTGACCGAGTCGGGAGGGCTGGTGAGCAGTTCTTC.

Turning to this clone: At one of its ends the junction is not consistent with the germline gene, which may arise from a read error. In DNA form, the CDR3 reads TGTGCCAGCAGTGTTCGGGAGGGACACGGAATCTTC. Translation: CASSVREGHGIF. This chain joins TRBV2 and TRBJ2-1; TRBD2 aligns across 8 bases. The V gene's germline CDR1 is SNHLY and CDR2 FYNNEI. The CDR3 runs 12 residues.

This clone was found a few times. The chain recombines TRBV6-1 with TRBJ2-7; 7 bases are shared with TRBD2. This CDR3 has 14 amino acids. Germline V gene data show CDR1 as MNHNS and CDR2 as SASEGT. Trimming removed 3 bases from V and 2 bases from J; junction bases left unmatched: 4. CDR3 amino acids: CASSERGSAYEQYF. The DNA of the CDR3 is TGTGCCAGCAGTGAGCGCGGGAGCGCCTACGAGCAGTACTTC.

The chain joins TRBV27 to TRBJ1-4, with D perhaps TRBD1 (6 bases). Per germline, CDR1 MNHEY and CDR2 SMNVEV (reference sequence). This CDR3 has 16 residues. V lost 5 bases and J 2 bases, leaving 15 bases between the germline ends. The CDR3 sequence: CASSPGGGPTNEKLFF. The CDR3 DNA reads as TGTGCCAGCAGTCCCGGCGGGGGGCCGACTAATGAAAAACTGTTTTTT.

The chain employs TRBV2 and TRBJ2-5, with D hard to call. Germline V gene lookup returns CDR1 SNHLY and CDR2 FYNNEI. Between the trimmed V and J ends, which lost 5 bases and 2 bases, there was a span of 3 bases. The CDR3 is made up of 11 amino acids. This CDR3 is CASSLQETQYF. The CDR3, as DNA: TGTGCCAGCAGTCTACAAGAGACCCAGTACTTC. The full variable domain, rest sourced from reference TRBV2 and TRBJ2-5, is EPEVTQTPSHQVTQMGQEVILRCVPISNHLYFYWYRQILGQKVEFLVSFYNNEISEKSEIFDDQFSVERPDGSNFTLKIRSTKLEDSAMYFCASSLQETQYFGPGTRLLVL.

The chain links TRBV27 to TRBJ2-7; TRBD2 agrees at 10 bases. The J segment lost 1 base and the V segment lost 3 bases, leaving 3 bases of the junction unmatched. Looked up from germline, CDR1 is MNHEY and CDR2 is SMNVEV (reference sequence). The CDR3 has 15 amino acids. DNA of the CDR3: TGTGCCAGCAGTTTGTCACTAGCGGGATCCTACGAGCAGTACTTC. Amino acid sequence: CASSLSLAGSYEQYF.

CDR3 DNA sequence: TGTGCCAGCTCACCTCTAGCGGGGGACTACGAGCAGTACTTC. Encoded protein: CASSPLAGDYEQYF. V is TRBV18 and J is TRBJ2-7; 10 bases map to TRBD2. The germline V gene encodes CDR1 KGHSH and CDR2 LQKENI. CDR3 length: 14 amino acids. The ends lost 3 bases at V and 3 bases at J; junction bases unmatched: 2. Full variable domain (outside the CDR3, taken from reference TRBV18 and TRBJ2-7): NAGVMQNPRHLVRRRGQEARLRCSPMKGHSHVYWYRQLPEEGLKFMVYLQKENIIDESGMPKERFSAEFPKEGPSILRIQQVVRGDSAAYFCASSPLAGDYEQYFGPGTRLTVT.

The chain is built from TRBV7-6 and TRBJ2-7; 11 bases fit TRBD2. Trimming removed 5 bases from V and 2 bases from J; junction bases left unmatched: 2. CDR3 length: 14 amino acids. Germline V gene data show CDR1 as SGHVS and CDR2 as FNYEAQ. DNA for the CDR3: TGTGCCAGCAGCATACTAGCGGGGGCCTACGAGCAGTACGTC. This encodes CASSILAGAYEQYV.